This T cell receptor beta chain was obtained from a study of blood T cell repertoires in COVID-19. Sequencing used immunoSEQ multiplex PCR; TCRdb keeps in-frame clones, though not all of them. The data contain approximately 160,000 clones, approximately 93% of them seen just once; the ten biggest clones take up approximately 2%. The V gene's germline CDR1 is MNHNS and CDR2 SASEGT. The V end lost 3 bases, the J end lost 4 bases, and 4 bases lay between the germline ends. The CDR3 sequence is 12 residues long. The chain recombines TRBV6-1 with TRBJ1-5, with unresolved D. The sequenced sample consisted of peripheral blood. The TCR originated in a woman aged 60-70 years with COVID-19, enrolled during active disease. CDR3 DNA: TGTGCCAGCAGTGACGGGAATCAGCCCCAGCATTTT. The encoded protein is CASSDGNQPQHF.